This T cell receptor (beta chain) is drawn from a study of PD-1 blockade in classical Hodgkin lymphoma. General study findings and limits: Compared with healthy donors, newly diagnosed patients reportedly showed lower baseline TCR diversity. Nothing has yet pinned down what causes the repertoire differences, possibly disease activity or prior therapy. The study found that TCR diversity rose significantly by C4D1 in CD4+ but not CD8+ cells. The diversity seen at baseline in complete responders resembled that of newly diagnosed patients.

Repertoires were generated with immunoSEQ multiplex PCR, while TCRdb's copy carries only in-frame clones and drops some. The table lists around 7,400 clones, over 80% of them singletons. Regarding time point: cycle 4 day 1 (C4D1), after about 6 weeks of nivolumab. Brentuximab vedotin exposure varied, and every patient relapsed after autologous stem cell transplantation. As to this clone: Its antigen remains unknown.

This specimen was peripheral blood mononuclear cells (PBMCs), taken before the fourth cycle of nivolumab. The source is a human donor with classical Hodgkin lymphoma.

CDR3 in DNA: TGCGCCAGCAGCCGATCGGGACTAGCGGGCGATGAGCAGTTCTTC. Residues: CASSRSGLAGDEQFF. The genes are TRBV4-1 and TRBJ2-1; 12 bases are shared with TRBD2. In germline, CDR1 is MGHRA, CDR2 YSYEKL. CDR3 size: 15 residues. V was clipped by 4 bases and J by 8 bases; unmatched bases: 6.